Here is one TCR beta chain with its context. The antigen is unknown. The CDR3 has 12 amino acids. The germline gives CDR1 SGHRS, CDR2 YFSETQ. The germline V and J ends were trimmed by 2 bases and 2 bases, with 4 bases remaining between them. The data were obtained in a study of OX40 agonist ivuxolimab in advanced cancers. Study at large: Patients got intravenous ivuxolimab at 0.01 to 10 mg/kg every 2 weeks. Study-wide results and limits: Among the lowest levels of clonal expansion were found in partial responders at 0.1-3.0 mg/kg.

Profiling relied on immunoSEQ multiplex PCR, and the TCRdb table lists in-frame clones only, not all of them. The sample consists of tens of thousands of clones, less than 85% of them appearing once. This clonotype was obtained from an adult with an advanced solid tumor such as melanoma, head and neck, liver or kidney cancer. The source material was CD4+ or CD8+ T cells sorted from blood, sampled in a trial of the OX40 agonist ivuxolimab. V gene TRBV5-1 combines with J gene TRBJ2-5; D uncertain. CDR3 region: CASSLRQETQYF. CDR3 coding DNA: TGCGCCAGCAGCTTAAGGCAAGAGACCCAGTACTTC. The variable domain in full, completed from reference TRBV5-1 and TRBJ2-5, reads KAGVTQTPRYLIKTRGQQVTLSCSPISGHRSVSWYQQTPGQGLQFLFEYFSETQRNKGNFPGRFSGRQFSNSRSEMNVSTLELGDSALYLCASSLRQETQYFGPGTRLLVL.